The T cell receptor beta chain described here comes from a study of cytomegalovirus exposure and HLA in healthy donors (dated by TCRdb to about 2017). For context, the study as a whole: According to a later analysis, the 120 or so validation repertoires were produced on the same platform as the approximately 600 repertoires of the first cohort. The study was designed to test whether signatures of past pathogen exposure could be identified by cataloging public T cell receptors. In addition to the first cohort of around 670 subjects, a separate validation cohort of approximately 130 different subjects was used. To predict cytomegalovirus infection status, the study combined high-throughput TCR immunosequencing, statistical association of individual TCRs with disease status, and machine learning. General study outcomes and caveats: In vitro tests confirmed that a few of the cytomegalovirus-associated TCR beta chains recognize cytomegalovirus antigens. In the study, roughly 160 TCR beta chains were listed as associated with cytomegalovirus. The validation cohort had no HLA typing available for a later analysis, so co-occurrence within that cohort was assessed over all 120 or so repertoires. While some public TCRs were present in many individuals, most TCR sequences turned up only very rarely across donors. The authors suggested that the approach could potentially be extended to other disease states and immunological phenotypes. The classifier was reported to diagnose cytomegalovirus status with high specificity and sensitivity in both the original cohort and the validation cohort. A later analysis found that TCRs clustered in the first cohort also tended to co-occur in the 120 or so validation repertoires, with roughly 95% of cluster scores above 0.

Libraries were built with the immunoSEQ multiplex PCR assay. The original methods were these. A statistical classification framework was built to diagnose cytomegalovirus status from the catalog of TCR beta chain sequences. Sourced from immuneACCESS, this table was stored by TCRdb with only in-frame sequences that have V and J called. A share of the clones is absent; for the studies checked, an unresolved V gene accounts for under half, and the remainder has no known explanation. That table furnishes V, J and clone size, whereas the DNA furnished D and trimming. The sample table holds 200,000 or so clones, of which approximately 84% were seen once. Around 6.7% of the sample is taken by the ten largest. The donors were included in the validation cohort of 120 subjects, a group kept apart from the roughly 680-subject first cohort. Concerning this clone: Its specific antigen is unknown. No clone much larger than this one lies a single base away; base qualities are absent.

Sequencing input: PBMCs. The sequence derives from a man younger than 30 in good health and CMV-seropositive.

At the DNA level, the sequence is TGTGCCAGCAGGGCCTTCGCGGGTTTAGGGGGTGAAGCTTTCTTT. This yields the protein CASRAFAGLGGEAFF. Recombination joined TRBV2 with TRBJ1-1, with a weak D call of TRBD1 (6 bases match). The CDR1 and CDR2 encoded by the germline V gene are SNHLY and FYNNEI. Spanning cysteine to phenylalanine, the CDR3 consists of 15 amino acids. This entry keeps only the CDR3 DNA: 45 bases, framed from base 1. The germline ends are 21 bases apart after V is trimmed by 6 bases and J by 7 bases.